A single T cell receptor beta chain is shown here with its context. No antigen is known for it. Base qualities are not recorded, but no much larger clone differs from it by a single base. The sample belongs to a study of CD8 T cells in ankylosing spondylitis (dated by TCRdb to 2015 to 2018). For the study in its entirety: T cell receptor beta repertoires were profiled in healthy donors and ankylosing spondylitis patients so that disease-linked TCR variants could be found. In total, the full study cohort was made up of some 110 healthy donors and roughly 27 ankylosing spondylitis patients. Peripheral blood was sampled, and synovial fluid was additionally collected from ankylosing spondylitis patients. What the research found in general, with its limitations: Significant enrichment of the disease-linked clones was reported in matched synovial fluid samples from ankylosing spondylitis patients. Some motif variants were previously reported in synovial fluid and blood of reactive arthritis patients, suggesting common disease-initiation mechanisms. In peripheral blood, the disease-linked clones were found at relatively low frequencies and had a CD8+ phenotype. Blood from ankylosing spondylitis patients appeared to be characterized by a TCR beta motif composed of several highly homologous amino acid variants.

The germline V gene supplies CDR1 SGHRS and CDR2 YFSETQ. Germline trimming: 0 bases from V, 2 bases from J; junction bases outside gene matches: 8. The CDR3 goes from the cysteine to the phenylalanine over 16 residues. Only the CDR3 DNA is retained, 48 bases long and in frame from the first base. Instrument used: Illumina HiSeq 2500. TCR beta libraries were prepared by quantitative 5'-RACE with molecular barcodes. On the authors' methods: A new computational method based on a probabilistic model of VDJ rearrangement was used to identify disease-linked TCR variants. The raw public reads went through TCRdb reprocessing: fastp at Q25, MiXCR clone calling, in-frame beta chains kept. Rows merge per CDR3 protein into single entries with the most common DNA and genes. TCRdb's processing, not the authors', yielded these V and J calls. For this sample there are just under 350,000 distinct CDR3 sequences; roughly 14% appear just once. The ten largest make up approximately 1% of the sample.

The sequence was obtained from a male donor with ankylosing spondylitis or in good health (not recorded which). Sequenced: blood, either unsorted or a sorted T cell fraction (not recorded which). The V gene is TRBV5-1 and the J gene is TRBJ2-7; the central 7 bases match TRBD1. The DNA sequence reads TGCGCCAGCAGCTTGGGGGAAACAGGGGCTACCTACGAGCAGTACTTC. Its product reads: CASSLGETGATYEQYF.